This record concerns one T cell receptor beta chain sequence. What it binds is unknown. The data belong to a study of T cell responses to AZD1222 COVID-19 vaccine. Across the study: Researchers grouped second doses given at about 4 or about 12 weeks into one pool. Study-wide points: Nearly half of spike-specific TCRs reportedly go after variant regions that carry no mutations.

The table came from immunoSEQ multiplex PCR; TCRdb's copy has only in-frame clones and leaves some out. Found here are 90,000 to 150,000 clones, around 89% of them singletons; the top ten hold roughly 4%. There are 13 residues in the CDR3. The germline V and J ends were trimmed by 1 base and 6 bases, with 9 bases remaining between them. CDR1 is LGHNA and CDR2 is YNFKEQ in the germline V gene. This TCR came from an adult in good health. This chain links TRBV4-2 with TRBJ1-2; weak D call: TRBD1 (6 bases). The specimen comprised peripheral blood, sampled on day 0 of AZD1222 vaccination. This CDR3 is CASSQGRDNGYTF. The CDR3 DNA reads as TGTGCCAGCAGCCAAGGGAGGGACAATGGCTACACCTTC.